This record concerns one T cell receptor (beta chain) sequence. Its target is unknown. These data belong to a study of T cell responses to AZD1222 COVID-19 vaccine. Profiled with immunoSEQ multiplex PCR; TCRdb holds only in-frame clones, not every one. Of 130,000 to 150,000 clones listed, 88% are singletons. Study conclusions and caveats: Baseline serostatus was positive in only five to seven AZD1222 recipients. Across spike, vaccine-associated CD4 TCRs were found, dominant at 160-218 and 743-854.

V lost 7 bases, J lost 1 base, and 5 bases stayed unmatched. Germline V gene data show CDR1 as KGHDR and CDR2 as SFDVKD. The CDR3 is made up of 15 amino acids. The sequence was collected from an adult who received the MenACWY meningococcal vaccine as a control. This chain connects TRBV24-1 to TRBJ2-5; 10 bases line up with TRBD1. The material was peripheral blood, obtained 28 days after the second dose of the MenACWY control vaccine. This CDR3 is CATRGDRGPQETQYF. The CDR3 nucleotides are TGTGCCACCAGGGGCGACAGGGGGCCCCAAGAGACCCAGTACTTC.